This TCR beta chain derives from a study of shared T cell receptors in the human thymus. Data came from immunoSEQ multiplex PCR; TCRdb stores just in-frame clones and leaves some out. The sample yields hundreds of thousands of clones, more than 75% seen once. The CDR3 consists of 16 residues. The germline V gene encodes CDR1 LNHNV and CDR2 YYDKDF (reference sequence). With V trimmed by 3 bases and J by 6 bases, 6 bases remained unmatched. This sample also appeared in a second study, on human thymus T cells.

The clonotype originates from a boy younger than two with a congenital heart defect. The chain has TRBV15 and TRBJ2-3, with 13 bases that match TRBD2. The sample was thymocytes. The chain's CDR3 is CATSRTSGRHRDTQYF. The CDR3 nucleotides read TGTGCCACCAGCAGGACTAGCGGGAGGCACAGGGATACGCAGTATTTT.